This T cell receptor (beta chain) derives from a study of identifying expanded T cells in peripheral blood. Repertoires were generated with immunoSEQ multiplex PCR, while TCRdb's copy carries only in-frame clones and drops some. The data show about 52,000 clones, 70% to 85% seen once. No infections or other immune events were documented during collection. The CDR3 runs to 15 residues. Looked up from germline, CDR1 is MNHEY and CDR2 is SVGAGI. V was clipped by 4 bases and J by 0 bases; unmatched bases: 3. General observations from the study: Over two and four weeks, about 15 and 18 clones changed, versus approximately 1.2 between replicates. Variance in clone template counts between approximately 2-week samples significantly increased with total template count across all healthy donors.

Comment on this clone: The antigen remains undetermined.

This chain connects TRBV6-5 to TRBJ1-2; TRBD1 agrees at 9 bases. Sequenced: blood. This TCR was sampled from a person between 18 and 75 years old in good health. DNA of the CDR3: TGTGCCAGCAGTTTACGACAGGGGGCTAACTATGGCTACACCTTC. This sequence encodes CASSLRQGANYGYTF.